This is a list of T cell receptor beta chains from one sample in a study of vaccination effects on CD4 cells after COVID-19. Generated by immunoSEQ multiplex PCR, the TCRdb table keeps only in-frame clones and is missing some. There are about 70,000 clones in the sample; 75% to 80% occur only once, and approximately 2% lies in the top ten. These receptors have no known antigen. This specimen was CD4+ T cells from PBMCs cultured without peptide, taken before COVID-19 vaccination. These receptors were collected from a human donor who received a COVID-19 vaccine. Both conserved end residues are part of each CDR3. D genes are given only for firm matches. A clone size is listed for some rows: how often the clone was seen (once, few, many), or a class if it is expanded.

d_gene	v_gene	len	j_gene	abundance	CDR3aa	CDR3nt
TRBD1	TRBV19	16	TRBJ1-5	-	CASSQRRDRDNQPQHF	TGTGCCAGTAGTCAACGCCGGGACAGAGACAATCAGCCCCAGCATTTT
TRBD1	TRBV5-4	16	TRBJ1-2	once	CASSLLGGQGGYGYTF	TGTGCCAGCAGTCTCCTGGGGGGACAGGGAGGGTATGGCTACACCTTC
TRBD1	TRBV18	13	TRBJ1-1	-	CASSPGQYTEAFF	TGTGCCAGCTCACCGGGACAGTACACTGAAGCTTTCTTT
TRBD1	TRBV19	15	TRBJ1-5	-	CASRQPGQGNQPQHF	TGTGCCAGTAGGCAACCGGGACAGGGCAACCAGCCCCAGCATTTT
-	TRBV2	15	TRBJ1-5	-	CASSVGKGLWQPQHF	TGTGCCAGCAGTGTTGGAAAGGGCCTCTGGCAGCCCCAGCATTTT
-	TRBV30	12	TRBJ2-4	-	CAWIGDKNIQYF	TGTGCCTGGATCGGAGACAAAAACATTCAGTACTTC
-	TRBV19	14	TRBJ1-3	-	CASSMAGPGNTIYF	TGTGCCAGTAGTATGGCTGGGCCTGGAAACACCATATATTTT
-	TRBV5-1	15	TRBJ1-5	-	CASSFGTGGNQPQHF	TGCGCCAGCAGCTTCGGTACGGGAGGCAATCAGCCCCAGCATTTT
-	TRBV6-5	15	TRBJ1-5	-	CASRKSSGGRQPQHF	TGTGCCAGCAGAAAGTCATCGGGGGGGCGTCAGCCCCAGCATTTT
-	TRBV29-1	14	TRBJ1-1	-	CSVDRGDISTEAFF	TGCAGCGTTGATAGAGGGGACATCAGCACTGAAGCTTTCTTT
-	TRBV7-2	15	TRBJ2-3	-	CASSLYQLSTDTQYF	TGTGCCAGCAGCTTATATCAACTGAGCACAGATACGCAGTATTTT
-	TRBV7-9	15	TRBJ2-3	-	CASSLLGRGTDTQYF	TGTGCCAGCAGCTTATTGGGCAGAGGCACAGATACGCAGTATTTT
TRBD1	TRBV7-8	13	TRBJ1-2	-	CASSPGQGYGYTF	TGTGCCAGCAGCCCCGGACAGGGCTATGGCTACACCTTC
-	TRBV5-1	15	TRBJ2-5	-	CASSLGPEAQETQYF	TGCGCCAGCAGCTTGGGGCCCGAGGCCCAAGAGACCCAGTACTTC
-	TRBV14	13	TRBJ1-6	-	CASSGKNNSPLHF	TGTGCCAGCAGCGGCAAAAATAATTCACCCCTCCACTTT
-	TRBV6-5	15	TRBJ2-1	-	CASRPPGASYNEQFF	TGTGCCAGCAGGCCCCCCGGGGCGTCCTACAATGAGCAGTTCTTC
TRBD1	TRBV5-4	14	TRBJ1-1	few	CASSLKGANTEAFF	TGTGCCAGCAGCTTGAAGGGGGCGAACACTGAAGCTTTCTTT
-	TRBV6-4	13	TRBJ1-5	-	CASSDVGRQPQHF	TGTGCCAGCAGTGACGTAGGAAGGCAGCCCCAGCATTTT
-	TRBV19	13	TRBJ1-1	few	CASSGRENTEAFF	TGTGCCAGTAGTGGCAGGGAGAACACTGAAGCTTTCTTT
-	TRBV7-3	12	TRBJ2-3	-	CASSLTGGPQYF	TGTGCCAGCAGCTTAACGGGGGGGCCTCAGTATTTT
-	TRBV19	14	TRBJ1-4	few	CASSRTSQSEKLFF	TGTGCCAGTAGTCGGACAAGTCAGAGTGAAAAACTGTTTTTT
TRBD1	TRBV5-1	16	TRBJ2-3	-	CASSSGQGVAADTQYF	TGCGCCAGCAGCTCGGGACAGGGGGTAGCGGCAGATACGCAGTATTTT
TRBD1	TRBV9	16	TRBJ1-4	few	CASSRRGTVINEKLFF	TGTGCCAGCAGCCGTAGAGGGACAGTCATTAATGAAAAACTGTTTTTT
-	TRBV5-5	15	TRBJ1-2	-	CASSPRDTGMNGYTF	TGTGCCAGCAGCCCCCGTGATACAGGGATGAATGGCTACACCTTC
TRBD1	TRBV6-2/TRBV6-3	14	TRBJ2-2	-	CASSSYHRGGELFF	TGTGCCAGCAGTTCCTATCACAGGGGTGGAGAGCTGTTTTTT
TRBD1	TRBV5-6	15	TRBJ1-2	-	CASSQDRGPLYGYTF	TGTGCCAGCAGCCAAGACAGGGGGCCCCTCTATGGCTACACCTTC
-	TRBV10-2	14	TRBJ1-2	-	CASSETQGNYGYTF	TGCGCCAGCAGTGAGACCCAGGGTAACTATGGCTACACCTTC
-	TRBV12-3/TRBV12-4	11	TRBJ1-1	-	CASSTTVVAFF	TGTGCCAGCAGTACCACAGTGGTTGCTTTCTTT
-	TRBV12-3/TRBV12-4	12	TRBJ1-3	-	CASRGTWNTIYF	TGTGCCAGCAGAGGGACTTGGAACACCATATATTTT
TRBD1	TRBV9	15	TRBJ1-5	once	CASSQGTGRNQPQHF	TGTGCCAGCAGCCAAGGGACAGGCCGCAATCAGCCCCAGCATTTT
-	TRBV7-8	16	TRBJ1-2	-	CASLSDPAGGNRGYTF	TGTGCCAGCCTCTCAGACCCCGCAGGAGGTAACAGGGGCTACACCTTC
-	TRBV18	13	TRBJ2-1	-	CASSPLTYNEQFF	TGTGCCAGCTCACCCCTTACCTACAATGAGCAGTTCTTC
-	TRBV7-2	13	TRBJ1-1	-	CASSLIGQGEAFF	TGTGCCAGCAGCTTAATAGGTCAGGGCGAAGCTTTCTTT
-	TRBV7-2	14	TRBJ1-1	-	CASSLVQGGTEAFF	TGTGCCAGCAGCTTAGTTCAAGGGGGCACTGAAGCTTTCTTT
-	TRBV28	13	TRBJ1-5	few	CASSPVIRQPQHF	TGTGCCAGCAGCCCGGTGATCCGTCAGCCCCAGCATTTT
TRBD1	TRBV4-2	14	TRBJ2-3	-	CASSPGTGGDTQYF	TGTGCCAGCAGCCCGGGGACAGGTGGGGATACGCAGTATTTT
-	TRBV6-5	16	TRBJ2-6	-	CASSYGRSSGANVLTF	TGTGCCAGCAGTTACGGTCGTAGCTCTGGGGCCAACGTCCTGACTTTC
TRBD1	TRBV4-1	13	TRBJ1-1	few	CASSQTGGHRAFF	TGCGCCAGCAGCCAGACAGGGGGCCACCGGGCTTTCTTT
-	TRBV4-1	14	TRBJ1-6	few	CASSRAGSNSPLHF	TGCGCCAGCAGCCGGGCAGGGAGCAATTCACCCCTCCACTTT
TRBD1	TRBV2	15	TRBJ2-5	-	CASSARTGYQETQYF	TGTGCCAGCAGTGCAAGGACAGGGTACCAAGAGACCCAGTACTTC
TRBD1	TRBV4-2	14	TRBJ1-5	-	CASSPGQGNQPQHF	TGTGCCAGCAGCCCGGGACAGGGCAATCAGCCCCAGCATTTT
TRBD1	TRBV19	16	TRBJ1-6	-	CASSRGQGRYNSPLHF	TGTGCCAGTAGTAGGGGACAGGGAAGGTATAATTCACCCCTCCACTTT
-	TRBV24-1	17	TRBJ2-2	-	CATSDLRDTLNGGELFF	TGTGCCACCAGTGACCTCCGGGACACCCTCAACGGCGGGGAGCTGTTTTTT
-	TRBV6-5	14	TRBJ2-5	-	CASSYRQGGETQYF	TGTGCCAGCAGTTACAGACAGGGAGGAGAGACCCAGTACTTC
-	TRBV7-2	16	TRBJ2-5	-	CASSRLSGGAPGWIYF	TGTGCCAGCAGCCGCCTGTCGGGCGGGGCGCCAGGATGGATATACTTC
-	TRBV6-1	15	TRBJ2-3	-	CASSDVAGYTDTQYF	TGTGCCAGCAGTGACGTCGCAGGGTACACAGATACGCAGTATTTT
TRBD1	TRBV18	12	TRBJ1-1	once	CASSPRGQEAFF	TGTGCCAGCTCACCACGGGGACAGGAAGCTTTCTTT
-	TRBV11-2	17	TRBJ1-6	-	CASSFQRLPGLNSPLHF	TGTGCCAGCAGCTTTCAACGACTCCCGGGGCTTAATTCACCCCTCCACTTT
-	TRBV4-3	18	TRBJ1-6	-	CASSQGTMGARNNSPLHF	TGCGCCAGCAGCCAGGGTACGATGGGGGCGAGAAATAATTCACCCCTCCACTTT
-	TRBV28	14	TRBJ2-4	-	CASTPGGAKNIQYF	TGTGCCAGCACCCCCGGGGGAGCCAAAAACATTCAGTACTTC
-	TRBV7-3	13	TRBJ2-5	-	CASSPPGGETQYF	TGTGCCAGCAGCCCACCGGGCGGCGAGACCCAGTACTTC
TRBD1	TRBV10-2	16	TRBJ2-3	once	CASSRGQGAAGDTQYF	TGCGCCAGCAGTAGAGGTCAGGGGGCGGCGGGAGATACGCAGTATTTT
-	TRBV2	12	TRBJ2-3	-	CASSKTRDTQYF	TGTGCCAGCAGTAAGACGAGAGATACGCAGTATTTT
TRBD1	TRBV6-5	15	TRBJ1-5	-	CASSPRDSSNQPQHF	TGTGCCAGCAGCCCGCGGGACAGTAGCAATCAGCCCCAGCATTTT
-	TRBV28	15	TRBJ1-5	-	CASGVGGRAAQPQHF	TGTGCCAGCGGCGTCGGGGGCCGAGCGGCTCAGCCCCAGCATTTT
-	TRBV7-3	14	TRBJ2-2	-	CASSMARGTGELFF	TGTGCCAGCAGTATGGCTAGGGGGACCGGGGAGCTGTTTTTT
TRBD1	TRBV5-1	14	TRBJ1-1	-	CASSWGQGATEAFF	TGCGCCAGCAGCTGGGGACAGGGGGCCACTGAAGCTTTCTTT